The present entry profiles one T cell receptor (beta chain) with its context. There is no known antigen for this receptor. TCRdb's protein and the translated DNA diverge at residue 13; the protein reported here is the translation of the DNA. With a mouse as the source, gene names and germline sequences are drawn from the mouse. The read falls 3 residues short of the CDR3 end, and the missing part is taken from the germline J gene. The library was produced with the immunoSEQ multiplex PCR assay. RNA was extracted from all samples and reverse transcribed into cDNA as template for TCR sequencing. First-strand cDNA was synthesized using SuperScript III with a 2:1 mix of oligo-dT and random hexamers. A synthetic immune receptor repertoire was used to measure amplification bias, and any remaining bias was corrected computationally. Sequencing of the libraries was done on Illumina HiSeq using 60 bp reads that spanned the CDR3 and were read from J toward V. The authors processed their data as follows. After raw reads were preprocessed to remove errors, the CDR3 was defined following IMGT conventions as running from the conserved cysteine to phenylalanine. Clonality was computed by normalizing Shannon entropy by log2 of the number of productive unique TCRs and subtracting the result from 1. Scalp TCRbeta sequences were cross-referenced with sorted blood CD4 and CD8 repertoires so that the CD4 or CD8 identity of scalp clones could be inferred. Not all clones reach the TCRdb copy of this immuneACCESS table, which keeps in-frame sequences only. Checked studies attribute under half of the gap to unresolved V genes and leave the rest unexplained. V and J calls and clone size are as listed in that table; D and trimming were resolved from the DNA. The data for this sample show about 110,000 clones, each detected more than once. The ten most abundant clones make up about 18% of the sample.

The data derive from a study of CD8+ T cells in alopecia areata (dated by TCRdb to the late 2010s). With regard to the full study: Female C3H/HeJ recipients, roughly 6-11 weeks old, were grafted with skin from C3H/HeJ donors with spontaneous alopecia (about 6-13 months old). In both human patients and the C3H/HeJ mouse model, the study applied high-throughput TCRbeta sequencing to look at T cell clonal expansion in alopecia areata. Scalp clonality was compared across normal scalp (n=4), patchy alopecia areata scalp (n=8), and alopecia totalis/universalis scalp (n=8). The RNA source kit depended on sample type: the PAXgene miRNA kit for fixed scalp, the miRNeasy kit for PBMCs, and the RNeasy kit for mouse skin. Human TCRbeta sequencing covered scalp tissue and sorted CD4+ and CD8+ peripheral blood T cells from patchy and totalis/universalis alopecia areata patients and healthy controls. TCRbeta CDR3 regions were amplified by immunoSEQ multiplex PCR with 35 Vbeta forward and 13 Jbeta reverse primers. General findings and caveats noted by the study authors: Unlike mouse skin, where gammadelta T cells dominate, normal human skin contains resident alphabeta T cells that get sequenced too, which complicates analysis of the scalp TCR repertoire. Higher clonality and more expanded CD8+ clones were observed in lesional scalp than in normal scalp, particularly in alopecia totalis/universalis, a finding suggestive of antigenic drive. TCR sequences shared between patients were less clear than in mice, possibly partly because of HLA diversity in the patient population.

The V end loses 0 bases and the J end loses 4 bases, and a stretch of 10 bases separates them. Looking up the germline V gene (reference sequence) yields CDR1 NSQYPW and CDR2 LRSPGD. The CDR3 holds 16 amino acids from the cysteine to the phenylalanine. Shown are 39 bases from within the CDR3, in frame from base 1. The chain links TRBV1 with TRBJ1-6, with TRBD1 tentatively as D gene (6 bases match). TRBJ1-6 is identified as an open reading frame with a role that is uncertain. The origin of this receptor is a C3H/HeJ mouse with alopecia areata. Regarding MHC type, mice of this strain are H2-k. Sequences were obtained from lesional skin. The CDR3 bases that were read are TGCACCTGCAGTGCAGAGGGACATCTTTATAATTCGCCC. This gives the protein CTCSAEGHLYNSP. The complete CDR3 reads CTCSAEGHLYNSPLYF.